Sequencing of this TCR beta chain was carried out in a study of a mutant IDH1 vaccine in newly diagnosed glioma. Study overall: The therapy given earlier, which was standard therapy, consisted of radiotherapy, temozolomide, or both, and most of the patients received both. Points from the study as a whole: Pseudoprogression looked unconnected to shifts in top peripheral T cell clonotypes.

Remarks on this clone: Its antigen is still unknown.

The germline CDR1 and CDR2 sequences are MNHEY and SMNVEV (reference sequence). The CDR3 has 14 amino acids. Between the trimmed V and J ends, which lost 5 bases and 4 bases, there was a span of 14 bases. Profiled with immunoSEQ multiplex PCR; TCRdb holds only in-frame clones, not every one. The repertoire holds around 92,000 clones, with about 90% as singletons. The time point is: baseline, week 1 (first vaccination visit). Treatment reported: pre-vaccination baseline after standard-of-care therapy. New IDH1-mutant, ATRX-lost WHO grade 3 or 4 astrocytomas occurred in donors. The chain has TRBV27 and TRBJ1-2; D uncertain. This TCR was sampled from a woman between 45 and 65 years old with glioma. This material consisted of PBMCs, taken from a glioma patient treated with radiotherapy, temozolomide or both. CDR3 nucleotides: TGTGCCAGCAGTGTCGGGAGGATGGCCTATGGCTACACCTTC. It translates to CASSVGRMAYGYTF.